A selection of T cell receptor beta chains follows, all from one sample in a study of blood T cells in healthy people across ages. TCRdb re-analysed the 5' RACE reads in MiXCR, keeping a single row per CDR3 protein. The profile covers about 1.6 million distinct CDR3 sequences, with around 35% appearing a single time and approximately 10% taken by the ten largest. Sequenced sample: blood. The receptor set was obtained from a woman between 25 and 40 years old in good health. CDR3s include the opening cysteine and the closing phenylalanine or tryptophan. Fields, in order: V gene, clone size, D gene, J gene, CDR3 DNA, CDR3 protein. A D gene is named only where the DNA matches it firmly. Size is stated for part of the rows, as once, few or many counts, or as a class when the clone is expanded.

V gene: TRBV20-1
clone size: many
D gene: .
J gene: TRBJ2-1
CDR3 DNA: TGCAGTGCTAGAGGTGGTGGGTACAATGAGCAGTTCTTC
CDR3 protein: CSARGGGYNEQFF

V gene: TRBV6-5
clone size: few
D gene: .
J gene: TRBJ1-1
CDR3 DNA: TGTGCCAGCAGTTACCATAATCATCCTGAAGCTTTCTTT
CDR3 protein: CASSYHNHPEAFF

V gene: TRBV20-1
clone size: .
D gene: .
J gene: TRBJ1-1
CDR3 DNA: TGCAGTGAAGGAAGGTTGAACACTGAAGCTTTCTTT
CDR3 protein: CSEGRLNTEAFF

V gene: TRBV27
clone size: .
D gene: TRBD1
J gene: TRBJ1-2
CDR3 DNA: TGTGCCAGCAGACGGACAGGGCCCAACTATGGCTACACCTTC
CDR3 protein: CASRRTGPNYGYTF

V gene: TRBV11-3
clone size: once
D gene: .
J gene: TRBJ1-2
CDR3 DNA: TGTGCCAGCAGCTTAGGGGACACTTGCCCCTCTAACTATGGCTACACCTTC
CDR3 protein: CASSLGDTCPSNYGYTF

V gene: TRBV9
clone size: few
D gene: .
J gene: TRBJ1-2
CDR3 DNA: TGTGCCAGCAGCTGGACAGATAATGGCTACACCTTC
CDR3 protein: CASSWTDNGYTF

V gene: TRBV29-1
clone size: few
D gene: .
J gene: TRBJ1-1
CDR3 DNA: TGCAGCGTTGCCAGGAACACTGAAGCTTTCTTT
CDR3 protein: CSVARNTEAFF

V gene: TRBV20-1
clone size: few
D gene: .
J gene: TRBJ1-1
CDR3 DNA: TGCAGTGCGGGCCGACTGGCCGGGGCTGAAGCTTTCTTT
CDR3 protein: CSAGRLAGAEAFF

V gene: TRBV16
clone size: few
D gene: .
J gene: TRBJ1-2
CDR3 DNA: TGTGCCAGCAGCCAAGTCGTCGATGCTGGCTACACCTTC
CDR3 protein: CASSQVVDAGYTF

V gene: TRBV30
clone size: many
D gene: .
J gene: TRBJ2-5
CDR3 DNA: TGTGCCTGGAGTGGAGAGACCCAGTACTTC
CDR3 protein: CAWSGETQYF

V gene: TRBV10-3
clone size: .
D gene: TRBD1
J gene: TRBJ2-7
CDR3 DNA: TGTGCCATCGGGGACAGGGTTTCCTACGAGCAGTACTTC
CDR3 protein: CAIGDRVSYEQYF

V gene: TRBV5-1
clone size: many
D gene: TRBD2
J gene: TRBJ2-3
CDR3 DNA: TGTGCCAGCAGCTTAGTCGGGGGGATCACAGATACGCAGTATTTT
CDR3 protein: CASSLVGGITDTQYF

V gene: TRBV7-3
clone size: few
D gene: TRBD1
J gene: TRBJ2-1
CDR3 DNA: TGTGCCAGCAGCCCTAGCACAGGGGCTTCGTACAATGAGCAGTTCTTC
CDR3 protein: CASSPSTGASYNEQFF

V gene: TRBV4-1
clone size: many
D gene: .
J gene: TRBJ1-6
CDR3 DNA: TGCGCCAGCAGCCAAGATGAGATGCTCCGGGAGGAAGGGAACCGTTCACCCCTCCACTTT
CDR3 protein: CASSQDEMLREEGNRSPLHF

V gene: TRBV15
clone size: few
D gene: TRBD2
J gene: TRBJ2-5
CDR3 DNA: TGTGCCACCAGCAGAGAGACGGGGGGAGGGGAGACCCAGTACTTC
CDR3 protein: CATSRETGGGETQYF

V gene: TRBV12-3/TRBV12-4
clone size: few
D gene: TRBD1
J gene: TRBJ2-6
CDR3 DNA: TGTGCCAGCACCGCCGACAGGGGTTACGGGGCCAACGTCCTGACTTTC
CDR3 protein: CASTADRGYGANVLTF

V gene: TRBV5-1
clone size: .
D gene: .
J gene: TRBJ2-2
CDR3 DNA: TGCGCCAGCAGTTCGGGGCCCGGCACCACCGGGGAGCTGTTTTTT
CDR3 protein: CASSSGPGTTGELFF

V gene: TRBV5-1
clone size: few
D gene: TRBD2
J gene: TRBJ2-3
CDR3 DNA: TGCGCCAGCAGCTGGGGCCCAGCGGGGGCCACAGATACGCAGTATTTT
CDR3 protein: CASSWGPAGATDTQYF

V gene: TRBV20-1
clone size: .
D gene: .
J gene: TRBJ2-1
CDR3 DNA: TGCAGTGCCCCATCTAGCAGAGGTGCCTACAATGAGCAGTTCTTC
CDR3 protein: CSAPSSRGAYNEQFF

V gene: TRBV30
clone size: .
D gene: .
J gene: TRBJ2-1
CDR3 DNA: TGTGCCGGACGGACTTCCTACAATGAGCAGTTCTTC
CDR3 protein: CAGRTSYNEQFF

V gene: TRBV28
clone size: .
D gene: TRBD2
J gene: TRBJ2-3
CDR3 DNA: TGTGCCAGCAGTTTTGCCTACGCCTCTCGAGGACGGACTAGCGGGGATAGCACAGATACGCAGTATTTT
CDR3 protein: CASSFAYASRGRTSGDSTDTQYF

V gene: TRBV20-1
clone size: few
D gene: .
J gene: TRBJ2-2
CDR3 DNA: TGCAGTGCTAGGGGCACCGGGGAGCTGTTTTTT
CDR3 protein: CSARGTGELFF

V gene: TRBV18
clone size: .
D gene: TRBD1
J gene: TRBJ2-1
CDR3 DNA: TGTGTCAGCTCACCACCTGAGACAGGGTTTAATAATGAGCAGTTCTTC
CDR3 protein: CVSSPPETGFNNEQFF

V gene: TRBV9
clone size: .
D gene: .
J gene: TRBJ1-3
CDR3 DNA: TGTGCCAGCAGCGGAGAAGGATTGACTGGAAACACCATATATTTT
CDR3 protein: CASSGEGLTGNTIYF

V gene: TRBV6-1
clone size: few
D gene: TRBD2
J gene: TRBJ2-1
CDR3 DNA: TGTGCCAGCAGCGACCCCGGCCAGCGGGGACACAATGAGCAGTTCTTC
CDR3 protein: CASSDPGQRGHNEQFF

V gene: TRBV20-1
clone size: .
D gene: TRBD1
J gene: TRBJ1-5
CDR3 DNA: TGCAGTGCTAGTCAAACAGGGGACGGCAATCAGCCCCAGCATTTT
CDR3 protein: CSASQTGDGNQPQHF

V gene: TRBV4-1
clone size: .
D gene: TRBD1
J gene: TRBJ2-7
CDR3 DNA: TGCGCCAACAGGGGACAGGGTTACGAGCAGTACTTC
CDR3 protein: CANRGQGYEQYF

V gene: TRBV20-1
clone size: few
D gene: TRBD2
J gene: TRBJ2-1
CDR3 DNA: TGCAGTGCTAGAGATTGGCTAGCGGGGCGCTACAATGAGCAGTTCTTC
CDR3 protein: CSARDWLAGRYNEQFF

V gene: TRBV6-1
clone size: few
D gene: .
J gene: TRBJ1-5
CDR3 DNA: TGTGCCAGCACCTTGTGGCACGGACTAAAGGCTTATACCAATCAGCCCCAGCATTTT
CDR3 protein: CASTLWHGLKAYTNQPQHF

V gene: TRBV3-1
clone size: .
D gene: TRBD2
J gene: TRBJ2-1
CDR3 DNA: TGTGCCAGCAGCGCACCGACTAGCGGGAGTCCCAATGAGCAGTTCTTC
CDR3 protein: CASSAPTSGSPNEQFF

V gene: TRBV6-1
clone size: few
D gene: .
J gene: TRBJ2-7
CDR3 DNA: TGTGCCAGCAGTGAGGGTTCGAAGGCAGGGGAGACCTACGAGCAGTACTTC
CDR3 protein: CASSEGSKAGETYEQYF

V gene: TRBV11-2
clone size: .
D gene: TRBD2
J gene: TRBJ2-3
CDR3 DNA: TGTGCCAGCAGCTCCCTGAACAGACTAGCGGGAACAGATACGCAGTATTTT
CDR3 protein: CASSSLNRLAGTDTQYF

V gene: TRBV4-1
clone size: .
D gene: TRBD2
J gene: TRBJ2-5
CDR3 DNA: TGCGCCAGCAGCCATCGCCTTGGGACTAGCGGGGGGGCCCAGGAGACCCAGTGCTTC
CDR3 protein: CASSHRLGTSGGAQETQCF

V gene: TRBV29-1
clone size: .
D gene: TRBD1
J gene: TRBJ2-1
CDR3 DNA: TGCAGCGTGCCTGGACAGGGGAGGAATGAGCAGTTCTTC
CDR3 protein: CSVPGQGRNEQFF

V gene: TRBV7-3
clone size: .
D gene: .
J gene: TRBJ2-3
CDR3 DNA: TGTGCCAGCAGCATCACCGTCAGTTCTAGCACAGATACGCAGTATTTT
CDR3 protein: CASSITVSSSTDTQYF

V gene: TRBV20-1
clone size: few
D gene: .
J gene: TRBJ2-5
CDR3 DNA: TGCAGTGCCACGAGTTGGGCGGAGACCCAGTACTTC
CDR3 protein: CSATSWAETQYF

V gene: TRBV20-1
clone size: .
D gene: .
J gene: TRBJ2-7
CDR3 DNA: TGCAGTGCTAGAGATCAGAGGGGTACACAAAGAGTGGAGTACTTC
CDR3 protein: CSARDQRGTQRVEYF

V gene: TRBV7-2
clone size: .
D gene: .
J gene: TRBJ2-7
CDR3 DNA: TGTGCCAGCAGCCGTTCGGAGCAGCCGGCTCTCTACGAGCAGTACTTC
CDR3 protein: CASSRSEQPALYEQYF

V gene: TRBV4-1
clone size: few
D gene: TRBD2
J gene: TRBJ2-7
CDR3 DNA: TGCGCCAGCAGCCACCTACTAGCGAAAGACTACGAGCAGTACTTC
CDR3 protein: CASSHLLAKDYEQYF

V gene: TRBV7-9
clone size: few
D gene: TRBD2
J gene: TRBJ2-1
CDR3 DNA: TGTGCCAGCAGCATTGGGAGGGACAATGAGCAGTTCTTC
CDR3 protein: CASSIGRDNEQFF

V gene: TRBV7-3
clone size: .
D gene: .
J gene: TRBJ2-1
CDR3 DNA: TGTGCCAGCAGCTTAACGGCGGGGACGCCCAATGAGCAGTTCTTC
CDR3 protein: CASSLTAGTPNEQFF

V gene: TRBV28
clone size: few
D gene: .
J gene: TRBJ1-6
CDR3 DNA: TGTGCCAGCAGCCAGGACCGCAATTCACCCCTCCACTTT
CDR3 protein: CASSQDRNSPLHF

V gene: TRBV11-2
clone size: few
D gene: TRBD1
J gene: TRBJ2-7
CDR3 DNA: TGTGCCAGCAGCTCCCGGGGACAGGGGCCCTACGAGCAGTACTTC
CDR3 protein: CASSSRGQGPYEQYF

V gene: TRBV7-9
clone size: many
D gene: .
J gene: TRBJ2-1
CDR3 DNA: TGTGCCAGCAGCTTAGACAGCGAGTCCAATGAGCAGTTCTTC
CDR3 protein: CASSLDSESNEQFF

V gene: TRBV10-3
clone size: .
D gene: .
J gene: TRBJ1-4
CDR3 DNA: TGTGCCATCAGTGACAGCCGGGGTGCTAATGAAAAACTGTTTTTT
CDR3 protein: CAISDSRGANEKLFF

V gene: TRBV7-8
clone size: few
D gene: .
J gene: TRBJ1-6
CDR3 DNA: TGTGCCAGCAGCTTAGATGGATGGGGAAATTCACCCCTCCACTTT
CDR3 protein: CASSLDGWGNSPLHF

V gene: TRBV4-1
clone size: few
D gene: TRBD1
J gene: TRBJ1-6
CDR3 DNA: TGCGCCAGCAGCCAAGTCCAGGGGGATAATTCACCCCTCCACTTT
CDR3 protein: CASSQVQGDNSPLHF

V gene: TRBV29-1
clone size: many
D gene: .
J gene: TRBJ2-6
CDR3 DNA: TGCAGCGTTGCTGGCTCTGGGGCCAACGTCCTGACTTTC
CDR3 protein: CSVAGSGANVLTF